Here is one T cell receptor (beta chain) with its context. The authors' processing: Estimation of nucleated cell counts was performed using reference gene primer amplification. Here immunoSEQ multiplex PCR was the method, and the copy in TCRdb shows in-frame clones only, minus some. V and J calls and clone size are given by that table; D and trimming were obtained from the DNA. The sample holds hundreds of thousands of clones, around 89% seen once. These data are taken from a study of blood T cell repertoires in COVID-19. Study in general: PBMCs, B-cell-depleted T cells, or T cells were the source of the cDNA or gDNA that made up the material.

Sequenced: PBMCs or T cells enriched from blood (not recorded which). This TCR derives from a man in his forties who had recovered from COVID-19.

CDR3 sequence: CASSETSVPPYEQYF. The DNA for the CDR3 is TGTGCCAGCAGTGAGACTAGCGTACCCCCCTACGAGCAGTACTTC. V and J are TRBV2 and TRBJ2-7, with 8 bases that match TRBD2. Germline CDR1 SNHLY, CDR2 FYNNEI. After removal of 3 bases from V and 2 bases from J, the junction contained 6 bases not matched to a gene. CDR3 length equals 15 residues.